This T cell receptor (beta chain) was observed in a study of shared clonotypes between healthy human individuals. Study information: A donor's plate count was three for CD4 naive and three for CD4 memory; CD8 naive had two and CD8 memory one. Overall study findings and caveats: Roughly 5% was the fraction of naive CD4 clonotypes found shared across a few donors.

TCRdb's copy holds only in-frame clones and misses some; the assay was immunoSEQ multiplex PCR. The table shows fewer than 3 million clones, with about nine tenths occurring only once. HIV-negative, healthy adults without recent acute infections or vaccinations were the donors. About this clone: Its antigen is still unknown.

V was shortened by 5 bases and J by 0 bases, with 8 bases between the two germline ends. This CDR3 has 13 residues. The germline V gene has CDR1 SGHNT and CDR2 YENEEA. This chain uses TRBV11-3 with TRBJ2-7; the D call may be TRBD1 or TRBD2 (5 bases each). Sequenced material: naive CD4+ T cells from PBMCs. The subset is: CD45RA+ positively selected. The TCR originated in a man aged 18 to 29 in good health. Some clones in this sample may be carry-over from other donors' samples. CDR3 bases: TGTGCCAGCAGCGGGACGGACTCCTACGAGCAGTACTTC. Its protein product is CASSGTDSYEQYF.